This entry lists 8 T cell receptor beta chains sequenced from one sample in a study of T cells in localized non-small cell lung cancer. The table came from immunoSEQ multiplex PCR; TCRdb's copy has only in-frame clones and leaves some out. The sample records approximately 89,000 clones, around 81% being singletons. Material: PBMCs, obtained before any cancer treatment. These receptors were obtained from a man aged 35 to 70 with stage II squamous cell lung carcinoma.

This clone came up a few times. This chain links TRBV30 with TRBJ1-1; D not resolved. CDR1 is GTSNPN, CDR2 SVGIG, per germline (reference sequence). The V and J ends lost 3 bases and 6 bases respectively, with 8 bases between them. This CDR3 comprises 11 residues. CDR3 in DNA: TGTGCCTGGAGCAGTAGCGCTGAAGCTTTCTTT. Translating it yields CAWSSSAEAFF.

This clone was detected many times. The chain is built from TRBV4-2 and TRBJ1-2; TRBD1 might be the D (5 bases). This CDR3 has 16 amino acids. V was cut by 0 bases and J by 0 bases, with 11 bases left in between. CDR1 is LGHNA, CDR2 YNFKEQ, per germline. CDR3 amino acids: CASSQEQGVPNYGYTF. The DNA of the CDR3 is TGTGCCAGCAGCCAAGAACAAGGGGTACCTAACTATGGCTACACCTTC.

Worth noting for this clone: Other DNA variants within this sample encode the same CDR3. V and J are TRBV5-1 and TRBJ1-1, with a weak D call TRBD1 (5 bases). Per germline, CDR1 SGHRS and CDR2 YFSETQ. The V end was cut by 3 bases, the J end by 0 bases, with 9 bases between. This CDR3 is 14 amino acids long. Written as DNA, the CDR3 is TGCGCCAGCAGCTCGGGGGGTGTGAACACTGAAGCTTTCTTT. It translates to CASSSGGVNTEAFF.

The V call is TRBV29-1, the J call TRBJ2-1, with 7 bases identical to TRBD1. J gave up 9 bases and V 4 bases, and 9 bases lay outside the gene matches. The CDR3 contains 13 residues. CDR1 SQVTM and CDR2 ANQGSEA come from the germline V gene. CDR3 bases: TGCAGCGTTGTGTACAGGGGTGTGGCTGAGCAGTTCTTC. This encodes CSVVYRGVAEQFF.

V is TRBV5-1 and J is TRBJ1-3; 7 nucleotides line up with TRBD1. The length of the CDR3 is 16 residues. CDR1 and CDR2 from the germline V gene are SGHRS and YFSETQ. Losses at the gene ends were 0 bases for V and 5 bases for J; bases not matched to a gene: 8. The CDR3 protein is CASSLGHRDRRNTIYF. For the CDR3, the DNA is TGCGCCAGCAGCTTGGGCCACCGGGACAGAAGAAACACCATATATTTT. The full variable domain, with the rest looked up from reference TRBV5-1 and TRBJ1-3, is KAGVTQTPRYLIKTRGQQVTLSCSPISGHRSVSWYQQTPGQGLQFLFEYFSETQRNKGNFPGRFSGRQFSNSRSEMNVSTLELGDSALYLCASSLGHRDRRNTIYFGEGSWLTVV.

The genes are TRBV6-5 and TRBJ2-3, with 12 bases fitting TRBD2. Germline V gene lookup returns CDR1 MNHEY and CDR2 SVGAGI. V dropped 4 bases and J dropped 3; count of bases not matched to a gene: 5. The CDR3 runs to 16 residues. The CDR3 DNA follows: TGTGCCAGCAGTTCCCGGACTAGCGGGAATACAGATACGCAGTATTTT. Its translation is CASSSRTSGNTDTQYF.

The J gene is TRBJ2-7, the V gene TRBV18; no firm D call. V lost 6 bases and J lost 6, with 15 bases in between. Germline V gives CDR1 KGHSH, CDR2 LQKENI. This CDR3 spans 13 amino acids. DNA of the CDR3: TGTGCCAGCTCCCTCTCGGGTTCAGGCGAGCAGTACTTC. The encoded protein is CASSLSGSGEQYF.

In DNA form, the CDR3 reads TGTGCCAGCAGCCTTGCGGGAGGCTTCGAGCAGTACTTC. Translation: CASSLAGGFEQYF. The chain joins TRBV7-9 to TRBJ2-7, with 8 nucleotides matching TRBD2. V was clipped by 5 bases and J by 6 bases; unmatched bases: 6. Germline V lookup: CDR1 SEHNR, CDR2 FQNEAQ (reference sequence). The CDR3 is made up of 13 amino acids.